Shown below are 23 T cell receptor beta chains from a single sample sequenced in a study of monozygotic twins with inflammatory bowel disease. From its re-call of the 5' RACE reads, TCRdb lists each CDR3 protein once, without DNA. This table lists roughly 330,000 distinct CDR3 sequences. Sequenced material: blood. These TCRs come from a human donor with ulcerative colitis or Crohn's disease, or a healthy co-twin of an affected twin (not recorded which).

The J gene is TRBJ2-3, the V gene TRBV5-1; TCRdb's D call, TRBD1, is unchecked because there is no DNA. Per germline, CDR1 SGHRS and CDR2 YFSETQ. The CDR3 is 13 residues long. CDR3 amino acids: CASSSTGGDTQYF. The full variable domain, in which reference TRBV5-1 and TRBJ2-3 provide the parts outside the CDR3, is KAGVTQTPRYLIKTRGQQVTLSCSPISGHRSVSWYQQTPGQGLQFLFEYFSETQRNKGNFPGRFSGRQFSNSRSEMNVSTLELGDSALYLCASSSTGGDTQYFGPGTRLTVL.

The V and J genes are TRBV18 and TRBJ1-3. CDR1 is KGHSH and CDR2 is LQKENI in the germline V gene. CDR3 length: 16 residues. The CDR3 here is CASSLTNSRFGNTIYF.

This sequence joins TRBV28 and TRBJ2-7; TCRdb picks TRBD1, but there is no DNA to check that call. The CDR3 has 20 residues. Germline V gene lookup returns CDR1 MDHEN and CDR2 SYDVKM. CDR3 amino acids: CASSLPLSIDRGLMTYEQYF.

The CDR3 spells CASSSPPAPGQGDADTQYF. The chain has TRBV28 and TRBJ2-3; TCRdb calls TRBD1, which cannot be checked without DNA. Germline CDR1 and CDR2: MDHEN and SYDVKM. CDR3 length: 19 amino acids.

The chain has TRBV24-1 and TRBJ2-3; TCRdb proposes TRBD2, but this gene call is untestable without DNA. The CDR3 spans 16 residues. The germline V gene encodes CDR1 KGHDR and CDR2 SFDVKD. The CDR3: CATSDSLAAGTDTQYF.

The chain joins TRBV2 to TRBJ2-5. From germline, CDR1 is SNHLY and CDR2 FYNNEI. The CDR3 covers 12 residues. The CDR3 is CASSGPEETQYF.

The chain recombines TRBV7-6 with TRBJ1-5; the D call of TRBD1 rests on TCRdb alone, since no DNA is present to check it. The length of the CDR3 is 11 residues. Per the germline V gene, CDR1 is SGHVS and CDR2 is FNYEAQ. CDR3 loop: CASGGKRAQHF.

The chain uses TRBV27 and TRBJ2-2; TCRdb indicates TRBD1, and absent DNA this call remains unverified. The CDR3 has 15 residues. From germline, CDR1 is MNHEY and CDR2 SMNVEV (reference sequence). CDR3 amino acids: CASSLSKGFTGELFF.

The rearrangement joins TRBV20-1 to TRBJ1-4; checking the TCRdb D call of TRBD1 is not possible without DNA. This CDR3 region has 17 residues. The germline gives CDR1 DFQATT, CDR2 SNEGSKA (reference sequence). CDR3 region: CSARVDSAFSTDEKLFF.

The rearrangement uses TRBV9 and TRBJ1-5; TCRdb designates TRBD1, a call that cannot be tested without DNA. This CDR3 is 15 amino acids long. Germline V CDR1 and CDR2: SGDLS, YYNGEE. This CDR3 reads CASSRRGDLGQPQHF.

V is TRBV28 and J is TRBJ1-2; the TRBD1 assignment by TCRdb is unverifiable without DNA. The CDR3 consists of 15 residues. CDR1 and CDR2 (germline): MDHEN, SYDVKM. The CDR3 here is CASSLLEQGFGGYTF.

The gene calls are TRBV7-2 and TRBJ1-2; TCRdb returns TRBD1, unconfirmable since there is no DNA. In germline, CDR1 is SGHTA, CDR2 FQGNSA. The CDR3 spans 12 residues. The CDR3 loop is CASSYVRDGYTF.

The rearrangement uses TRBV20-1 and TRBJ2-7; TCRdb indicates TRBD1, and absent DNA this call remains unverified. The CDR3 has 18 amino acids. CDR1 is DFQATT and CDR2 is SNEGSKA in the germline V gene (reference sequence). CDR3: CSAREPGQGTQGSYEQYF.

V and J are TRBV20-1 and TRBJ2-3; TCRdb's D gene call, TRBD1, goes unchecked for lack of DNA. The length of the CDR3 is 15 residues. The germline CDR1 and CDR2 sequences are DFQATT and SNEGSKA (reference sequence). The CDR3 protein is CSAIRAGGSTDTQYF.

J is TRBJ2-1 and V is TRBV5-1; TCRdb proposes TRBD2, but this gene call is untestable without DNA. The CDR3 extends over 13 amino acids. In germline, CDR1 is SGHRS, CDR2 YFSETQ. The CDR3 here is CASSEGLYNEQFF.

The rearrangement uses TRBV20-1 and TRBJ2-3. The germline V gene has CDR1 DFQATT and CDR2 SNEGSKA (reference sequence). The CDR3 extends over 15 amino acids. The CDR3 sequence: CSAVEAPSSTDTQYF.

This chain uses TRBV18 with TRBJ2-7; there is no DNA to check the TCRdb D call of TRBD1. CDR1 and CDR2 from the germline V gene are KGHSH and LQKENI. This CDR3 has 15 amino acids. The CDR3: CASSSTGASSYEQYF.

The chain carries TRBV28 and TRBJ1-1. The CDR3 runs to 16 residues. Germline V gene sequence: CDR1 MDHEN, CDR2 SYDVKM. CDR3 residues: CASSNYRGLSRVEAFF.

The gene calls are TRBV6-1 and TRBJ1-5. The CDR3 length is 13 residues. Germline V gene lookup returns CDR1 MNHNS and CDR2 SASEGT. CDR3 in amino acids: CASRVEGWQPQHF.

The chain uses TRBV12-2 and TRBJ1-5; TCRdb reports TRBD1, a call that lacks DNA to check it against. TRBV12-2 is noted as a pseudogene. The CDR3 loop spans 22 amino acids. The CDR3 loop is CASREHSLRRGQGNVGNQPQHF.

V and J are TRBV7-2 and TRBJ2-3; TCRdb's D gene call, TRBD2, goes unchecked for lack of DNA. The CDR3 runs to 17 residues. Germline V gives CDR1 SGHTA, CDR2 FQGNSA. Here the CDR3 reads CASSLGPLAGGSDTQYF.

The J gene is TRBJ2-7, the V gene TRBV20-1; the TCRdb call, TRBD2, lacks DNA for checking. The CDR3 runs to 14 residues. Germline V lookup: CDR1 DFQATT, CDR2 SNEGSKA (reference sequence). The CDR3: CSARELIAAYEQYF.

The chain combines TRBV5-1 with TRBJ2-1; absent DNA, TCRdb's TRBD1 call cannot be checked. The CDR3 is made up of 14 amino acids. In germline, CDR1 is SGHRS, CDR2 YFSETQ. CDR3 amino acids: CASSLNLSGMKQFF.